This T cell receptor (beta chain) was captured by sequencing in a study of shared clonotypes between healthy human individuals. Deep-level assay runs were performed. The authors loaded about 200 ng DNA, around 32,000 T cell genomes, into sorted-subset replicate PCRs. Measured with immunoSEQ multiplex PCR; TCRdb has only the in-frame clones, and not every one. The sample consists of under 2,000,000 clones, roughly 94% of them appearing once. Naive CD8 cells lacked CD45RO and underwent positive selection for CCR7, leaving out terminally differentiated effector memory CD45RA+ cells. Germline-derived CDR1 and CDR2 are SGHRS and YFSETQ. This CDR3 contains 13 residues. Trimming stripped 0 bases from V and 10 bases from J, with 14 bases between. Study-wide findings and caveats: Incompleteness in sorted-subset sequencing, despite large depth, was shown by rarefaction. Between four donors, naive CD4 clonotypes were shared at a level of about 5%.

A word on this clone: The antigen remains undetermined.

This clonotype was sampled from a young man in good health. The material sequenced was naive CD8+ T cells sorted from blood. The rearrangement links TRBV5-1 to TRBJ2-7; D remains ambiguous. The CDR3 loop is CASSLGAVRGQYF. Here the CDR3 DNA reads TGCGCCAGCAGCTTGGGGGCCGTTCGCGGTCAGTACTTC.